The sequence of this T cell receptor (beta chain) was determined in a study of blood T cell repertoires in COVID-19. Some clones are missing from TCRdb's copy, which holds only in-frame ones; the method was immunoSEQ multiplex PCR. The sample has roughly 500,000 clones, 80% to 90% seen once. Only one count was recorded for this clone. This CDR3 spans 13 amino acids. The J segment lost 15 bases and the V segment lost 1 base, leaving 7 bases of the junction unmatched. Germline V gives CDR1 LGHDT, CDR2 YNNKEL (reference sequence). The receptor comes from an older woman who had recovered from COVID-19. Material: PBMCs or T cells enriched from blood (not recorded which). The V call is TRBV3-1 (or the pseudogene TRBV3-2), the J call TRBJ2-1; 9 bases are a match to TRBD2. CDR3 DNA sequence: TGTGCCAGCAGCCAAGGGACTCGCGGGGGGGGGTTCTTC. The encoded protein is CASSQGTRGGGFF.